A selection of T cell receptor beta chains follows, all from one sample in a study of T cells in localized non-small cell lung cancer. The method was immunoSEQ multiplex PCR; TCRdb's version includes in-frame clones alone and lacks a portion of them. The table has approximately 150,000 clones, roughly 90% seen once; the top ten hold 1.5% to 2%. Specimen: peripheral blood, collected before any cancer treatment. All receptors come from a female donor at least 60 years old with stage I lung adenocarcinoma. The conserved cysteine and the conserved F or W are not part of the CDR3 here.

len: 10
v_gene: TRBV18
CDR3aa: ASSPISYEQY

len: 12
v_gene: TRBV5-6
CDR3aa: ASSSGTTTDTQY

len: 11
v_gene: TRBV5-1
CDR3aa: ASSSSHGQPQH

len: 12
v_gene: TRBV27
CDR3aa: ASSPSGKTYEQY

len: 12
v_gene: TRBV9
CDR3aa: ASSVRGVETEAF

len: 15
v_gene: TRBV11-2
CDR3aa: ASSLGPGQGNTGELF

len: 11
v_gene: TRBV14
CDR3aa: ASSRMNRGSQY

len: 13
v_gene: TRBV5-1
CDR3aa: ASSLEGSSGNTIY

len: 13
v_gene: TRBV18
CDR3aa: ASSLETGSVYGYT

len: 17
v_gene: TRBV2
CDR3aa: ATKPGLAGKATGANVLT

len: 11
v_gene: TRBV7-9
CDR3aa: ASSLSDSYEQY

len: 12
v_gene: TRBV2
CDR3aa: ASSERQGGETQY

len: 15
v_gene: TRBV30
CDR3aa: AWSITVGGRGTGELF

len: 12
v_gene: TRBV10-3
CDR3aa: AISAPDRLYEQY

len: 14
v_gene: TRBV18
CDR3aa: ASSPRGQPNTGELF

len: 13
v_gene: TRBV11-2
CDR3aa: ASSLESRAGETQY

len: 11
v_gene: TRBV30
CDR3aa: AWRKQLNTEAF

len: 8
v_gene: TRBV28
CDR3aa: ASSRGGYT

len: 11
v_gene: TRBV5-1
CDR3aa: ASRDSPNTEAF

len: 13
v_gene: TRBV5-6
CDR3aa: ASSLEGGAKNIQY

len: 14
v_gene: TRBV5-1
CDR3aa: ASSPDGQGASYEQY

len: 14
v_gene: TRBV9
CDR3aa: ASSEGTSGYNYEQY

len: 16
v_gene: TRBV14
CDR3aa: ASSQATGVKKGVDEQF

len: 9
v_gene: TRBV2
CDR3aa: ATEDNHEQY

len: 11
v_gene: TRBV28
CDR3aa: ASSLAVYQPQH

len: 11
v_gene: TRBV7-9
CDR3aa: ASRATGAAEAF

len: 10
v_gene: TRBV7-8
CDR3aa: ASSFDTYGYT

len: 12
v_gene: TRBV6-1
CDR3aa: ATWSGTGGQPQH

len: 11
v_gene: TRBV29-1
CDR3aa: SVGTGATGELF

len: 12
v_gene: TRBV19
CDR3aa: ASSADPTGVEQF

len: 14
v_gene: TRBV10-3
CDR3aa: AITAGTGRDTGELF

len: 11
v_gene: TRBV29-1
CDR3aa: SVAGGTAFEQY

len: 12
v_gene: TRBV5-4
CDR3aa: ASSLTSTGTEAF

len: 12
v_gene: TRBV28
CDR3aa: ASSLTGTLYGYT

len: 11
v_gene: TRBV6-6
CDR3aa: ASTGGISYEQY

len: 18
v_gene: TRBV4-2
CDR3aa: ASSQERSGLAGIGYNEQF

len: 11
v_gene: TRBV10-1
CDR3aa: ASSESGGSGYT

len: 14
v_gene: TRBV27
CDR3aa: ASSPLTGTGGYEQY

len: 12
v_gene: TRBV19
CDR3aa: ASSNYRENTEAF

len: 14
v_gene: TRBV7-9
CDR3aa: ASSLDRAGGPDEQF

len: 13
v_gene: TRBV14
CDR3aa: ASSQELGHNYEQY

len: 12
v_gene: TRBV7-2
CDR3aa: ASSLHPTGPKQF

len: 12
v_gene: TRBV28
CDR3aa: ASSIQQETYEQY

len: 12
v_gene: TRBV7-9
CDR3aa: ASSFRGLGTEAF